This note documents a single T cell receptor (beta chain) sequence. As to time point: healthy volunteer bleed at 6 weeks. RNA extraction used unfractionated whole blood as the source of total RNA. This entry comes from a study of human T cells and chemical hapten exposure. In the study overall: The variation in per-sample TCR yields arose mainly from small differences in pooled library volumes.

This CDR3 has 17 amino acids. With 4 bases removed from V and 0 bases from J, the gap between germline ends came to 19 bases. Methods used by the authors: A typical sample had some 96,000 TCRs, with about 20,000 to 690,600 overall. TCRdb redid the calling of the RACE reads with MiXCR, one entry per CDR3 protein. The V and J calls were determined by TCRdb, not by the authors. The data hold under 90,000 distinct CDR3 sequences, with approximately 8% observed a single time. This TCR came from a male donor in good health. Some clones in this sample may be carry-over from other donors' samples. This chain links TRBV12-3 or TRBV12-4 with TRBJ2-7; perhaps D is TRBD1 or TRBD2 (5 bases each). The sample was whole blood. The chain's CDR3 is CASSSGLRGLSSYEQYF. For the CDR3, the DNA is TGTGCCAGCAGTTCTGGCCTCCGGGGCCTGAGCTCCTACGAGCAGTACTTC.